The clone carrying this T cell receptor (beta chain) was seen a handful of times. TCRdb independently ran MiXCR on the RT-PCR reads; one entry per CDR3 protein. Of 550,000 to 800,000 distinct CDR3 sequences in the sample, approximately 14% were seen once. This entry belongs to a study of response to subunit inactivated influenza vaccine. This CDR3 comprises 17 residues. The V segment lost 2 bases and the J segment 4 bases; nucleotides outside the gene matches: 8. The germline V gene encodes CDR1 SGHTA and CDR2 FQGNSA. J is TRBJ2-7 and V is TRBV7-2, with 13 bases that match TRBD2. The material was PBMCs from blood, obtained 11 to 12 days after vaccination. The sequence came from a man between 50 and 59 years old who received an inactivated influenza vaccine. The DNA of the CDR3 is TGTGCCAGCAGCTTAAGTTGGACTAGCGGGAGAAGGTACGAGCAGTACTTC. Its protein product is CASSLSWTSGRRYEQYF.